The clone carrying this T cell receptor (beta chain) was seen a handful of times. The antigen is not known. The PCR employed 60 Vbeta primers together with 13 Jbeta primers. Repertoires were generated with immunoSEQ multiplex PCR, while TCRdb's copy carries only in-frame clones and drops some. The sample holds 170,000 or so clones, under 80% seen once. This sample is drawn from a study of cytomegalovirus exposure and HLA in healthy donors. Broader study findings: Fewer N-insertions than the approximately 680-donor mean were reportedly shown by an Asian-associated ancestry cluster in a later analysis. Most TCR sequences were rare, but some public TCRs occurred in many donors. Earlier analysis looked at TCR beta V segments, and most were productive about 90% or about 30% of the time. Some segments of the V type, notably TRBV6-2 and TRBV6-3, were excluded as indistinguishable.

Germline assignment: CDR1 LNHDA and CDR2 SQIVND (reference sequence). J gave up 11 bases and V 5 bases, and 9 bases lay outside the gene matches. The CDR3 is 14 residues long. The V and J genes are TRBV19 and TRBJ1-5, with 10 bases identical to TRBD1. Source material: PBMCs. The receptor's source is a woman between 50 and 59 years old in good health and CMV-seropositive. CDR3 DNA: TGTGCCAGTAGTTCCGGGACAGGGGTTTTCACCCAGCATTTT. It is translated as CASSSGTGVFTQHF.